The 16 T cell receptor beta chains presented below share a single source sample, sequenced in a study of blood T cell repertoires in COVID-19. The method was immunoSEQ multiplex PCR; TCRdb's version includes in-frame clones alone and lacks a portion of them. The sample contains approximately 150,000 clones, 80% of which appear only once. The material sequenced was peripheral blood. These receptors were taken from a man in his 70s who had recovered from COVID-19.

The chain couples TRBV7-2 to TRBJ1-3; the D is unclear. V was shortened by 5 bases and J by 2 bases, with 16 bases between the two germline ends. CDR1 and CDR2 (germline): SGHTA, FQGNSA. This CDR3 is built from 16 residues. The CDR3 reads CASSGSGVGPGNTIYF. Written as DNA, the CDR3 is TGTGCCAGCAGCGGAAGCGGGGTCGGGCCTGGAAACACCATATATTTT.

This clone was observed a few times. The J gene is TRBJ1-2, the V gene TRBV25-1; D ambiguous. CDR3 length: 14 amino acids. The V gene's germline CDR1 is MGHDK and CDR2 SYGVNS. Trimming pared 6 bases from V and 2 bases from J, leaving 13 bases between. The CDR3 DNA reads TGTGCCAGCAGAAGTAGCGAGGGAAACTATGGCTACACCTTC. Its protein is CASRSSEGNYGYTF.

The chain employs TRBV30 and TRBJ2-5; D gene ambiguous. The V gene lost 3 bases and the J gene lost 7 bases, with 18 bases spanning the gap. Germline-derived CDR1 and CDR2 are GTSNPN and SVGIG (reference sequence). The CDR3 extends over 14 amino acids. CDR3 protein: CAWSPSRLYGTQYF. The DNA of the CDR3 is TGTGCCTGGAGCCCGAGTCGGTTATATGGGACCCAGTACTTC.

The V call is TRBV6-5, the J call TRBJ2-1; 11 bases line up with TRBD2. The CDR3 is made up of 16 amino acids. Losses at the gene ends were 0 bases for V and 4 bases for J; bases not matched to a gene: 2. Germline values: CDR1 MNHEY, CDR2 SVGAGI. For the CDR3, the DNA is TGTGCCAGCAGTTACTCGGGGACTAGCGGTTACAATGAGCAGTTCTTC. The encoded protein is CASSYSGTSGYNEQFF.

The V and J genes are TRBV18 and TRBJ1-5, with D possibly TRBD1 on 6 matching bases. Germline values: CDR1 KGHSH, CDR2 LQKENI. The V end was cut by 3 bases, the J end by 7 bases, with 13 bases between. CDR3 length: 14 amino acids. CDR3 loop: CASSPLQGIQPQHF. CDR3 coding DNA: TGTGCCAGCTCACCGCTACAGGGAATCCAGCCCCAGCATTTT. The full variable domain, its missing parts supplied by reference TRBV18 and TRBJ1-5, is NAGVMQNPRHLVRRRGQEARLRCSPMKGHSHVYWYRQLPEEGLKFMVYLQKENIIDESGMPKERFSAEFPKEGPSILRIQQVVRGDSAAYFCASSPLQGIQPQHFGDGTRLSIL.

The chain is built from TRBV7-2 and TRBJ1-3; 8 positions match TRBD1. Trimming at V came to 8 bases and at J to 2 bases, leaving 5 bases not matched to a gene. The CDR3 length is 14 residues. Germline V gene lookup returns CDR1 SGHTA and CDR2 FQGNSA. The CDR3 here is CASGGQGTGNTIYF. The CDR3 coding sequence is TGTGCCAGCGGCGGACAGGGAACTGGAAACACCATATATTTT.

This rearrangement joins TRBV18 to TRBJ2-5, with 15 bases aligning to TRBD2. This CDR3 region has 16 residues. Germline V CDR1 and CDR2: KGHSH, LQKENI. The ends lost 4 bases at V and 5 bases at J; junction bases unmatched: 5. CDR3: CASSRGLAGGAETQYF. The CDR3 region has the DNA TGTGCCAGCTCACGGGGACTAGCGGGAGGAGCGGAGACCCAGTACTTC.

The chain joins TRBV9 to TRBJ1-2, with D unresolved. The CDR3 has 13 residues. V lost 0 bases and J 4 bases, leaving 7 bases between the germline ends. Germline CDR1 SGDLS, CDR2 YYNGEE. This chain's CDR3 is CASSVGATYGYTF. DNA for the CDR3: TGTGCCAGCAGCGTAGGGGCGACCTATGGCTACACCTTC.

In nucleotides, the CDR3 is TGTGCCAGCAGCTCATTTCCAGGGGGTGTAGCTTTCTTT. Translation gives CASSSFPGGVAFF. The chain employs TRBV7-3 and TRBJ1-1; the match to TRBD1 covers 7 bases. Germline V gene sequence: CDR1 SGHTA, CDR2 FQGTGA. This CDR3 region has 13 residues. Trimming at V came to 4 bases and at J to 10 bases, leaving 9 bases not matched to a gene.

The V gene is TRBV4-2, the J gene TRBJ2-7; D might be TRBD2 (5 bases). Trimming took 1 base from V and 0 from J, leaving 10 bases between them. This CDR3 has 15 residues. Germline V gives CDR1 LGHNA, CDR2 YNFKEQ. For the CDR3, the DNA is TGTGCCAGCAGCCAAGTAGCGCAGAGCTCCTACGAGCAGTACTTC. Protein: CASSQVAQSSYEQYF.

The chain combines TRBV10-3 with TRBJ2-4; possible D gene TRBD1, 6 bases. This CDR3 region has 17 residues. V lost 0 bases to trimming and J lost 0 bases, with 12 bases between them. The germline V gene has CDR1 ENHRY and CDR2 SYGVKD. The CDR3 is CAISESRTVLAKNIQYF. Here the CDR3 DNA reads TGTGCCATCAGTGAGTCGCGGACAGTACTAGCCAAAAACATTCAGTACTTC.

This clone appeared a few times. J is TRBJ2-4 and V is TRBV7-9; maybe TRBD2 (6 bases). CDR1 is SEHNR, CDR2 FQNEAQ, per germline (reference sequence). V shed 5 bases and J shed 3 bases, with 14 bases lying between them. The CDR3 is 15 amino acids. The DNA of the CDR3 is TGTGCCAGCAGCCACCGGGGAGGCGGCAAAAACATTCAGTACTTC. The encoded protein is CASSHRGGGKNIQYF.

CDR3 residues: CASYSGDGGAQPQHF. Here the CDR3 DNA reads TGTGCCAGTTATTCGGGGGATGGGGGGGCTCAGCCCCAGCATTTT. The rearrangement uses TRBV19 and TRBJ1-5, with a weak D call TRBD1 (6 bases). Germline-derived CDR1 and CDR2 are LNHDA and SQIVND (reference sequence). The CDR3 extends over 15 amino acids. V was pared by 8 bases and J by 6 bases, with 20 bases between.

The chain is built from TRBV19 and TRBJ2-1, with 7 nucleotides matching TRBD2. In germline, CDR1 is LNHDA, CDR2 SQIVND (reference sequence). The CDR3 sequence is 15 residues long. V gave up 6 bases and J gave up 0 bases; unmatched junction bases: 5. This CDR3 is CASRPTSDSYNEQFF. The CDR3 nucleotides are TGTGCCAGTAGGCCTACTAGCGACTCCTACAATGAGCAGTTCTTC. The variable domain in full, with the rest retrieved from reference TRBV19 and TRBJ2-1, is DGGITQSPKYLFRKEGQNVTLSCEQNLNHDAMYWYRQDPGQGLRLIYYSQIVNDFQKGDIAEGYSVSREKKESFPLTVTSAQKNPTAFYLCASRPTSDSYNEQFFGPGTRLTVL.

This clone was detected many times. The rearrangement links TRBV7-9 to TRBJ2-2, with TRBD2 identical over 11 bases. Per germline, CDR1 SEHNR and CDR2 FQNEAQ (reference sequence). V was pared by 5 bases and J by 4 bases, with 6 bases of the junction left unmatched. The CDR3 spans 16 residues. CDR3 residues: CASSTTSGRATGELFF. DNA for the CDR3: TGTGCCAGCAGCACTACTAGCGGGAGAGCCACCGGGGAGCTGTTTTTT. The full variable domain, rest sourced from reference TRBV7-9 and TRBJ2-2, is DTGVSQNPRHKITKRGQNVTFRCDPISEHNRLYWYRQTLGQGPEFLTYFQNEAQLEKSRLLSDRFSAERPKGSFSTLEIQRTEQGDSAMYLCASSTTSGRATGELFFGEGSRLTVL.

The chain joins TRBV5-1 to TRBJ2-5; 16 bases are a match to TRBD2. Germline V gene lookup returns CDR1 SGHRS and CDR2 YFSETQ. The CDR3 contains 17 residues. V lost 2 bases and J lost 4; bases outside the gene matches: 5. The CDR3 here is CASSLGTSGRALETQYF. The CDR3 coding sequence is TGCGCCAGCAGCTTAGGGACTAGCGGGAGGGCCCTAGAGACCCAGTACTTC.